This entry describes one TCR beta chain. The specificity of this receptor is unknown. There are no base qualities to consult, and no much larger clone falls within one base. The entry originates in a study of resident and recirculating memory T cells in vitiligo (dated by TCRdb to between 2017 and 2018). Regarding the complete study: For TCR beta sequencing, each of a few stable vitiligo patients provided PBMCs along with epidermis taken by shave biopsy from two lesional and two nonlesional sites. Without any cell sorting, samples were homogenized immediately before genomic DNA was extracted using the Qiagen DNeasy Blood & Tissue Kit. The goal of the human TCR beta sequencing was to check whether lesional vitiligo skin contained specific clones that differed from the clones found in nonlesional skin and blood. What the research found in general, with its limitations: Because TCR sequences were not shared across biopsy sites or across patients, the findings suggest that different lesions are infiltrated by different T cell clones, a pattern described as private specificity. Even within a single patient, overlap and correlation analysis found no significant repertoire overlap between any biopsies apart from each lesion compared with itself. Future mechanistic studies are needed so that the relative contributions of the lesion-infiltrating T cell clones and of human Trm versus Tcm pools can be evaluated. No unique dominant TCR clone was detected, and clonality varied among vitiligo lesions.

TCR beta chains were amplified from genomic DNA using the immunoSEQ hsTCRB kit. TCR beta libraries were sequenced on an Illumina MiSeq instrument by the immunoSEQ service. The paper's data handling went like this. Repertoire data were analyzed with the immunoSEQ Analyzer. TCRdb took over this immuneACCESS table, retaining in-frame rearrangements with V and J assigned. Such tables are incomplete; in checked studies, under half of the missing clones stem from an unresolved V gene, and the remainder is unexplained. The D gene and trimming were derived from the DNA, and the V and J assignments and clone size from that table. Recorded for this sample are 40,000 to 45,000 clones; nearly 95% of them occurred a single time. Roughly 4.7% of the sample is held by the ten biggest clonotypes. Stable vitiligo was defined as no change in lesions over the previous 6 months. To qualify as stable, patients additionally needed to show no confetti depigmentation, which is a clinical sign of active vitiligo. Any patient who had received treatment in the previous three months was excluded. Ficoll density gradient centrifugation was used to isolate PBMCs from heparinized blood, after which the PBMCs were flash-frozen.

Inclusive of the bounding cysteine and phenylalanine, the CDR3 is 18 residues long. CDR3 DNA only is kept here, 54 bases in frame from base 1. For CDR1 and CDR2, the germline V gene (reference sequence) lists MNHEY and SMNVEV. V lost 5 bases and J lost 5 bases, and the count of bases not matched to a germline gene is 15. This chain joins TRBV27 to TRBJ2-4; 10 bases in between match TRBD1. What was sequenced was blood. This TCR came from a male donor with vitiligo. The DNA sequence is given as TGTGCCAGCAGTCCCAAAACAAGACAGGGGGCGCTCCAAAACATTCAGTACTTC. It codes for CASSPKTRQGALQNIQYF.